This T cell receptor (beta chain) stems from a study of control samples from healthy donors and cancer patients. With V trimmed by 6 bases and J by 8 bases, 10 bases remained unmatched. Germline V gives CDR1 MNHEY, CDR2 SVGAGI. The CDR3 sequence is 14 residues long. This clone was picked up one time. Clones were sequenced by immunoSEQ multiplex PCR, and TCRdb holds only the in-frame ones, with some missing. This repertoire shows 85,000 to 95,000 clones, about nine tenths found once; its top ten account for approximately 15%. Sequenced input: blood. This TCR was sampled from a woman in her 70s in good health. The chain recombines TRBV6-5 with TRBJ1-1; 9 bases line up with TRBD1. The CDR3 sequence is CASRTDRGDGEAFF. CDR3 nucleotides: TGTGCCAGCAGGACTGACAGGGGGGATGGGGAAGCTTTCTTT.